The 29 T cell receptor beta chains below all came from one sample that was sequenced in a study of blood T cell repertoires in COVID-19. This table comes from immunoSEQ multiplex PCR, and its TCRdb copy is limited to in-frame clones, with some not included. The sample has approximately 220,000 clones, around 82% seen once. Sequenced: peripheral blood. The source of these receptors is a woman in her sixties or seventies with acute or convalescent COVID-19.

This chain links TRBV6-1 with TRBJ1-6, with 9 positions matching TRBD1. The CDR3 spans 15 residues. Germline V CDR1 and CDR2: MNHNS, SASEGT. Trimming took 3 bases from V and 3 from J; bases not matched to a gene: 0. In nucleotides, the CDR3 is TGTGCCAGCAGTGAGGGACAGGGCTATAATTCACCCCTCCACTTT. Its translation is CASSEGQGYNSPLHF.

The chain links TRBV30 to TRBJ1-6; D is perhaps TRBD1 (5 bases). V shed 3 bases and J shed 4 bases, with 13 bases lying between them. The germline V gene encodes CDR1 GTSNPN and CDR2 SVGIG (reference sequence). The length of the CDR3 is 15 residues. The CDR3 DNA reads TGTGCCTGGAGGACAGTGTATGAGTATAATTCACCCCTCCACTTT. Protein sequence: CAWRTVYEYNSPLHF.

The V and J genes are TRBV7-9 and TRBJ2-3, with D possibly TRBD2 on 6 matching bases. V was shortened by 2 bases and J by 1 base, with 7 bases between the two germline ends. Germline values: CDR1 SEHNR, CDR2 FQNEAQ (reference sequence). The CDR3 sequence is 14 residues long. The CDR3 coding sequence is TGTGCCAGCAGCTTACAGCGGGGCACAGATACGCAGTATTTT. It encodes CASSLQRGTDTQYF.

This chain uses TRBV18 with TRBJ1-4, with 7 positions matching TRBD1. V was clipped by 4 bases and J by 2 bases; unmatched bases: 4. The CDR3 has 15 amino acids. CDR1 is KGHSH and CDR2 is LQKENI in the germline V gene. The CDR3 reads CASSRGTDTNEKLFF. Here the CDR3 DNA reads TGTGCCAGCTCACGAGGGACAGATACTAATGAAAAACTGTTTTTT. The full variable domain, with the rest looked up from reference TRBV18 and TRBJ1-4, is NAGVMQNPRHLVRRRGQEARLRCSPMKGHSHVYWYRQLPEEGLKFMVYLQKENIIDESGMPKERFSAEFPKEGPSILRIQQVVRGDSAAYFCASSRGTDTNEKLFFGSGTQLSVL.

The chain joins TRBV4-1 to TRBJ1-5; 9 positions match TRBD1. V trimming: 3 bases; J trimming: 7 bases; junction bases outside the gene matches: 19. This CDR3 contains 19 residues. Looked up from germline, CDR1 is MGHRA and CDR2 is YSYEKL. The CDR3 loop reads CASSQYPTGQGTLWQPQHF. The CDR3 nucleotides are TGCGCCAGCAGCCAGTACCCCACTGGACAGGGGACCCTATGGCAGCCCCAGCATTTT.

The gene calls are TRBV19 and TRBJ1-2, with 9 bases lining up with TRBD1. Per the germline V gene, CDR1 is LNHDA and CDR2 is SQIVND (reference sequence). The CDR3 consists of 16 residues. The V segment lost 4 bases and the J segment 3 bases; nucleotides outside the gene matches: 9. The CDR3 DNA reads as TGTGCCAGTAGTAGACAACAGGGGGCGTCGGACTATGGCTACACCTTC. Translation gives CASSRQQGASDYGYTF.

The chain recombines TRBV5-1 with TRBJ2-1, with TRBD2 matching 14 bases. Germline V lookup: CDR1 SGHRS, CDR2 YFSETQ. J gave up 7 bases and V 0 bases, and 3 bases lay outside the gene matches. The CDR3 totals 16 residues. The DNA of the CDR3 is TGCGCCAGCAGCTTGGTCGGGACTAGCGGGGGTAATGAGCAGTTCTTC. It specifies CASSLVGTSGGNEQFF.

This clone was counted a few times. V usage is TRBV29-1 and J usage is TRBJ1-2; 7 bases line up with TRBD1. CDR1 and CDR2 from the germline V gene are SQVTM and ANQGSEA. The trim removed 5 bases at V and 5 bases at J, leaving 5 bases unmatched. This CDR3 has 12 residues. CDR3 in DNA: TGCAGCGTTCGGGACAGACGTTATGGCTACACCTTC. This translates into CSVRDRRYGYTF.

The chain uses TRBV20-1 and TRBJ1-2; D is perhaps TRBD1 (5 bases). Germline CDR1 reads DFQATT; CDR2 reads SNEGSKA (reference sequence). The V and J ends lost 6 bases and 6 bases respectively, with 11 bases between them. The CDR3 consists of 11 residues. The chain's CDR3 is CSASGNDGYTF. The CDR3 nucleotides read TGCAGTGCCTCAGGGAATGATGGCTACACCTTC.

This chain connects TRBV5-6 to TRBJ2-3; D might be TRBD2 (5 bases). The ends were cut back, 4 bases at V and 4 bases at J, with 19 bases in the middle. The V gene's germline CDR1 is SGHDT and CDR2 YYEEEE. CDR3 length equals 16 residues. CDR3 in amino acids: CASSTLGSVGADTQYF. Here the CDR3 DNA reads TGTGCCAGCAGCACATTGGGTAGCGTAGGTGCAGATACGCAGTATTTT.

The chain recombines TRBV29-1 with TRBJ2-7; a weak D match, TRBD1 (5 bases). Germline V lookup: CDR1 SQVTM, CDR2 ANQGSEA. The V and J ends lost 6 bases and 6 bases respectively, with 12 bases between them. The CDR3 extends over 11 amino acids. The CDR3 DNA sequence: TGCAGCGTCCGCTGGGGCCCCGAGCAGTACTTC. The encoded protein is CSVRWGPEQYF.

This chain connects TRBV7-2 to TRBJ1-2; maybe TRBD1 (6 bases). V lost 0 bases, J lost 7 bases, and 12 bases lay in between. The CDR3 contains 14 residues. The germline V gene encodes CDR1 SGHTA and CDR2 FQGNSA. The CDR3 DNA sequence: TGTGCCAGCAGCTTAGCCCAGGGGTACCCTGGCTACACCTTC. This encodes CASSLAQGYPGYTF.

CDR3 region: CASSQSRGGAKNIQYF. In DNA form, the CDR3 reads TGTGCCAGCAGCCAATCGCGGGGGGGGGCCAAAAACATTCAGTACTTC. The gene calls are TRBV4-2 and TRBJ2-4, with TRBD2 identical over 9 bases. CDR1 LGHNA and CDR2 YNFKEQ come from the germline V gene. The CDR3 extends over 16 amino acids. The V gene end was trimmed by 2 bases and the J gene end by 1 base; junction bases not matched to a gene: 3.

The J gene is TRBJ2-2, the V gene TRBV19, with 9 bases lining up with TRBD2. The CDR3 has 18 residues. Germline V CDR1 and CDR2: LNHDA, SQIVND (reference sequence). J was trimmed by 4 bases and V by 3 bases; bases with no gene match: 12. CDR3 loop: CASSILGGGARSTGELFF. In DNA, the CDR3 is TGTGCCAGTAGTATCTTGGGCGGGGGGGCTCGTAGCACCGGGGAGCTGTTTTTT. The whole variable domain, remainder taken from reference TRBV19 and TRBJ2-2, is DGGITQSPKYLFRKEGQNVTLSCEQNLNHDAMYWYRQDPGQGLRLIYYSQIVNDFQKGDIAEGYSVSREKKESFPLTVTSAQKNPTAFYLCASSILGGGARSTGELFFGEGSRLTVL.

This chain joins TRBV6-1 and TRBJ1-2, with D hard to call. Germline V gene lookup returns CDR1 MNHNS and CDR2 SASEGT. Trimming removed 1 base from V and 7 bases from J, with 4 bases in between. The CDR3 runs to 11 residues. The CDR3 DNA reads TGTGCCAGCAGTGAAGGGCCTGGCTACACCTTC. Encoded protein: CASSEGPGYTF.

The chain uses TRBV11-3 and TRBJ2-5, with D uncertain. This CDR3 has 13 residues. CDR1 and CDR2 from the germline V gene are SGHNT and YENEEA. V was cut by 3 bases and J by 5 bases, with 10 bases left in between. Here the CDR3 reads CASSLSGLETQYF. The CDR3 nucleotides read TGTGCCAGCAGCTTGTCCGGGTTGGAGACCCAGTACTTC. Full variable domain (outside the CDR3, taken from reference TRBV11-3 and TRBJ2-5): EAGVVQSPRYKIIEKKQPVAFWCNPISGHNTLYWYLQNLGQGPELLIRYENEEAVDDSQLPKDRFSAERLKGVDSTLKIQPAELGDSAVYLCASSLSGLETQYFGPGTRLLVL.

The genes are TRBV11-2 and TRBJ2-1; 8 nucleotides match TRBD2. Germline CDR1 is SGHAT and CDR2 is FQNNGV. This CDR3 region has 15 residues. The V gene end was trimmed by 5 bases and the J gene end by 8 bases; junction bases not matched to a gene: 11. The DNA for the CDR3 is TGTGCCAGCAGCCTTCTGGCGGGGGGTTTTCATGAGCAGTTCTTC. Translation gives CASSLLAGGFHEQFF. The full variable domain, with the rest looked up from reference TRBV11-2 and TRBJ2-1, is EAGVAQSPRYKIIEKRQSVAFWCNPISGHATLYWYQQILGQGPKLLIQFQNNGVVDDSQLPKDRFSAERLKGVDSTLKIQPAKLEDSAVYLCASSLLAGGFHEQFFGPGTRLTVL.

V and J are TRBV19 and TRBJ1-6, with a tentative D call TRBD1 (6 bases). CDR3 length: 16 amino acids. CDR1 is LNHDA, CDR2 SQIVND, per germline (reference sequence). The V gene lost 1 base and the J gene lost 5 bases, with 12 bases spanning the gap. The CDR3 protein is CASSIATGSNNSPLHF. In DNA form, the CDR3 reads TGTGCCAGTAGTATAGCCACAGGGAGTAATAATTCACCCCTCCACTTT. Full variable domain (remainder filled in from reference TRBV19 and TRBJ1-6): DGGITQSPKYLFRKEGQNVTLSCEQNLNHDAMYWYRQDPGQGLRLIYYSQIVNDFQKGDIAEGYSVSREKKESFPLTVTSAQKNPTAFYLCASSIATGSNNSPLHFGNGTRLTVT.

To note about this clone: Distinct nucleotide sequences in the sample also encode this CDR3. V gene TRBV5-1 combines with J gene TRBJ2-7, with 8 bases matching TRBD1. Germline V gives CDR1 SGHRS, CDR2 YFSETQ. J gave up 0 bases and V 0 bases, and 2 bases lay outside the gene matches. The CDR3 is 15 amino acids. CDR3 region: CASSLGQGASYEQYF. CDR3 DNA: TGCGCCAGCAGCTTGGGTCAGGGGGCCTCCTACGAGCAGTACTTC.

The chain is built from TRBV3-1 (or the pseudogene TRBV3-2) and TRBJ1-6; tentatively, D is TRBD1 (5 bases). V lost 4 bases, J lost 4 bases, and 8 bases lay in between. The CDR3 sequence is 14 residues long. Looked up from germline, CDR1 is LGHDT and CDR2 is YNNKEL (reference sequence). CDR3 DNA: TGTGCCAGCAGCCCGACAGATTATAATTCACCCCTCCACTTT. Protein product: CASSPTDYNSPLHF.

A few counts support this clone. At the DNA level, this CDR3 is encoded by other sequences in the same sample as well. The gene calls are TRBV7-3 and TRBJ2-3; 10 positions match TRBD2. The length of the CDR3 is 15 residues. The germline CDR1 and CDR2 sequences are SGHTA and FQGTGA. Trimming at V came to 5 bases and at J to 5 bases, leaving 7 bases not matched to a gene. The CDR3 sequence: CASSRSGGAIDTQYF. In nucleotides, the CDR3 is TGTGCCAGCAGCCGCAGCGGGGGGGCGATAGATACGCAGTATTTT.

The chain uses TRBV3-1 (or the pseudogene TRBV3-2) and TRBJ1-2; no clear D. Germline CDR1 reads LGHDT; CDR2 reads YNNKEL (reference sequence). This CDR3 comprises 13 residues. Deletions cut 3 bases from V and 3 bases from J, with 8 bases between. This chain's CDR3 is CASSQETYYGYTF. The CDR3 DNA sequence: TGTGCCAGCAGCCAGGAGACTTACTATGGCTACACCTTC.

The V call is TRBV7-6, the J call TRBJ2-3; tentatively, D is TRBD2 (6 bases). Germline V gene lookup returns CDR1 SGHVS and CDR2 FNYEAQ. The CDR3 has 16 amino acids. V was trimmed by 0 bases and J by 0 bases, leaving 10 bases between them. The CDR3 region is CASSLAGGWSTDTQYF. CDR3 nucleotide sequence: TGTGCCAGCAGCTTAGCGGGGGGTTGGAGCACAGATACGCAGTATTTT. The whole variable domain, remainder taken from reference TRBV7-6 and TRBJ2-3, is GAGVSQSPRYKVTKRGQDVALRCDPISGHVSLYWYRQALGQGPEFLTYFNYEAQQDKSGLPNDRFSAERPEGSISTLTIQRTEQRDSAMYRCASSLAGGWSTDTQYFGPGTRLTVL.

The V call is TRBV6-6, the J call TRBJ2-2, with D perhaps TRBD2 (5 bases). Deletions cut 5 bases from V and 2 bases from J, with 12 bases between. The V gene's germline CDR1 is MNHNY and CDR2 SVGAGI (reference sequence). The CDR3 length is 15 residues. CDR3 coding DNA: TGTGCCAGCAGTGAGACCTCGGGAAACACCGGGGAGCTGTTTTTT. It is translated as CASSETSGNTGELFF.

This chain connects TRBV6-1 to TRBJ2-7; D ambiguous. CDR1 and CDR2 from the germline V gene are MNHNS and SASEGT. V gave up 2 bases and J gave up 4 bases, with 3 bases separating them. The CDR3 has 11 residues. The CDR3 loop reads CASSEQYEQYF. CDR3 nucleotide sequence: TGTGCCAGCAGTGAACAGTACGAGCAGTACTTC.

J is TRBJ1-2 and V is TRBV18; no clear D. CDR3 size: 15 residues. The germline V and J ends were trimmed by 3 bases and 8 bases, with 19 bases remaining between them. Germline values: CDR1 KGHSH, CDR2 LQKENI. CDR3 amino acids: CASSPEDHPREGYTF. Here the CDR3 DNA reads TGTGCCAGCTCACCGGAGGATCATCCCCGGGAGGGCTACACCTTC. Filled out from reference TRBV18 and TRBJ1-2, the complete variable domain reads NAGVMQNPRHLVRRRGQEARLRCSPMKGHSHVYWYRQLPEEGLKFMVYLQKENIIDESGMPKERFSAEFPKEGPSILRIQQVVRGDSAAYFCASSPEDHPREGYTFGSGTRLTVV.

V usage is TRBV2 and J usage is TRBJ2-1; a possible D gene is TRBD2 (6 bases). CDR1 is SNHLY and CDR2 is FYNNEI in the germline V gene. The CDR3 length is 13 residues. The ends were cut back, 5 bases at V and 7 bases at J, with 12 bases in the middle. The CDR3 sequence is CASSMGLDNEQFF. The CDR3 nucleotides read TGTGCCAGCAGTATGGGACTGGATAATGAGCAGTTCTTC.

On this clone: At the DNA level, this CDR3 is encoded by other sequences in the same sample as well. The CDR3 nucleotides read TGTGCCAGCAGCGTAGACAGGGACACTGAAGCTTTCTTT. Residues: CASSVDRDTEAFF. The V gene is TRBV9, the J gene TRBJ1-1, with D maybe TRBD1 (6 bases). In germline, CDR1 is SGDLS, CDR2 YYNGEE. The CDR3 is made up of 13 amino acids. The V and J ends lost 0 bases and 3 bases respectively, with 6 bases between them.

This rearrangement joins TRBV12-3 or TRBV12-4 to TRBJ1-2; weak D call: TRBD1 (5 bases). The CDR3 runs 13 residues. The germline V and J ends were trimmed by 2 bases and 4 bases, with 8 bases remaining between them. The CDR3 region is CASSLPQGYGYTF. In DNA form, the CDR3 reads TGTGCCAGCAGTTTACCGCAGGGCTATGGCTACACCTTC.